This T cell receptor beta chain was found in a study of T-cell memory formation after mild COVID-19. Whole-study findings and limits: Contracting clones, day 15 to 85, had balanced CD4/CD8, and later expanders favored CD4+.

With regard to this clonotype: Antigen specificity is unknown.

Germline lookup yields CDR1 SEHNR and CDR2 FQNEAQ (reference sequence). The V end lost 5 bases, the J end lost 4 bases, and 11 bases lay between the germline ends. The CDR3 extends over 13 amino acids. Libraries for TCRalpha and TCRbeta carried sample barcodes and unique molecular identifiers via 5'RACE. One entry per CDR3 protein, called by TCRdb with MiXCR from the 5' RACE reads. This table has about 260,000 distinct CDR3 sequences, approximately 15% appearing once. The sequenced material came from PBMCs or a T cell subset sorted from them (not recorded which). The V gene is TRBV7-9, the J gene TRBJ1-1; D is unclear. The TCR was taken from a man between 18 and 29 years old who had mild COVID-19 (a few samples of this study predate the infection). Cell type and time point are not known. CDR3 DNA: TGTGCCAGCAGCCCCGAGCAAGGCACTGAAGCTTTCTTT. This codes for CASSPEQGTEAFF.